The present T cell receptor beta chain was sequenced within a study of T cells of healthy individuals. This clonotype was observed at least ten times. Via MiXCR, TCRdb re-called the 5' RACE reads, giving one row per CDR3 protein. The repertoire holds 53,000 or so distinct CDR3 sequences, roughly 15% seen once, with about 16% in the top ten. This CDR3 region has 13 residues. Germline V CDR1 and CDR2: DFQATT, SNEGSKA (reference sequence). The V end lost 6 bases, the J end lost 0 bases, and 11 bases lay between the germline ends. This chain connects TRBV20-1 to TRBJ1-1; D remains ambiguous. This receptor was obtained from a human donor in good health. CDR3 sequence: CSAGQHLNTEAFF. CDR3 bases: TGCAGTGCCGGGCAACATCTGAACACTGAAGCTTTCTTT.